Reported below is one TCR beta chain. A far larger clone is only one base removed, so a read error is likely. Time point in this sample: after trial treatment. Sample treatment: LDRT plus nivolumab, ipilimumab, low-dose cyclophosphamide and aspirin (RACIN trial). Every donor was treated with nivolumab, ipilimumab, aspirin, low-dose cyclophosphamide and also low-dose radiotherapy. The presence of advanced solid tumors lacking tumor-infiltrating lymphocytes characterized eligible patients. This entry comes from a study of low-dose radiotherapy and immunotherapy resistance in tumors. On the study more broadly: Patients were treated with intravenous nivolumab at 240 mg every two weeks and were also dosed with ipilimumab at 1 mg/kg every six weeks. Aspirin was administered orally at 300 mg daily for four cycles, commencing on cycle 1 day 1.

TRAV- and TRBV-specific primers primed first-strand cDNA, covering alpha and beta chains. It was with a constant-region primer and a V-primer adapter that TCRs were amplified over approximately 20 PCR cycles. TCRdb re-analysed the reads in MiXCR, keeping a single row per CDR3 protein. The sample has tens of thousands of distinct CDR3 sequences; under 30% are singletons. The sequencing here drew on PBMCs, taken after low-dose radiotherapy plus immunotherapy. This clonotype originated in a male donor with prostate cancer.

The CDR3 sequence: CASSRTVASYEQYF. Here the CDR3 DNA reads TGTGCCAGCAGCCGGACAGTGGCATCCTACGAGCAGTACTTC. The chain carries TRBV6-5 and TRBJ2-7; D is perhaps TRBD1 (6 bases). Germline assignment: CDR1 MNHEY and CDR2 SVGAGI. This CDR3 contains 14 residues. Trimming took off 6 bases at V and 1 base at J, with 13 bases between the two ends.